Detailed here is one T cell receptor beta chain. Its antigen is unidentified. This record belongs to a study of blood T cells in healthy people across ages. The study, taken as a whole, reports: CMV status of donors was not determined, possibly confounding expanded clonotype changes.

This CDR3 has 18 residues. Trimming took off 12 bases at V and 1 base at J, with 24 bases between the two ends. Looked up from germline, CDR1 is KGHDR and CDR2 is SFDVKD. Samples each yielded at least 6 micrograms of total RNA. The second PCR ran roughly 6 to 11 cycles with a sample-barcoded 5' primer and J-beta primers. Every molecule of cDNA carried a tag from a template-switch adaptor with 12 random nucleotides. Any given sample supplied a minimum of 2.5 million CDR3-containing paired-end reads. TCRdb analysed the 5' RACE reads with MiXCR anew, one entry per CDR3 protein. The repertoire holds hundreds of thousands of distinct CDR3 sequences, with about 30% as singletons.

Specimen: blood. The chain employs TRBV24-1 and TRBJ1-6; no firm D call. The sequence came from an elderly woman in good health. CDR3 sequence: CARLCSPFRRSYNSPLHF. The DNA of the CDR3 is TGTGCCCGACTGTGTAGCCCCTTCCGCCGGTCCTATAATTCACCCCTCCACTTT.